This TCR beta chain was found in a study of cytomegalovirus exposure and HLA in healthy donors. Primers included in the PCR were 60 Vbeta and 13 Jbeta primers. Data came from immunoSEQ multiplex PCR; TCRdb stores just in-frame clones and leaves some out. The sample yields 110,000 to 150,000 clones, of which the top ten take up 2% to 3%. A remark on this clone: Its antigen is as yet unknown.

Study-level results: Overall, around 150 TCR beta chains were annotated as cytomegalovirus-associated. In vitro testing confirmed a few CMV-associated chains as specific for CMV antigens. Donors belonging to an Asian-associated ancestry cluster reportedly showed fewer N-insertions in productive TCRs than the approximately 670-donor mean, according to what a later analysis found. With high specificity and sensitivity, the classifier reportedly diagnosed cytomegalovirus status.

V dropped 7 bases and J dropped 1 base, with 23 bases sitting between them. There are 17 residues in the CDR3. Looked up from germline, CDR1 is SGHRS and CDR2 is YFSETQ. V usage is TRBV5-1 and J usage is TRBJ2-5; D might be TRBD1 (6 bases). The sequenced material came from PBMCs. This TCR was recovered from a middle-aged man in good health and CMV-seronegative. The chain's CDR3 is CASLTHLQGRSQETQYF. The CDR3 region has the DNA TGCGCCAGCCTGACCCACCTACAGGGAAGAAGCCAAGAGACCCAGTACTTC.